Following are 17 T cell receptor beta chains from one sample sequenced in a study of blood T cell repertoires in COVID-19. Method: immunoSEQ multiplex PCR; TCRdb's copy keeps in-frame clones and lacks some. The sample contains a few hundred thousand clones, 89% of which appear only once. The sequenced sample was peripheral blood. These TCRs come from a man aged 18-30 years who had recovered from COVID-19.

This chain joins TRBV10-2 and TRBJ1-2; possibly TRBD1 for D (6 bases). Trimming removed 2 bases from V and 6 bases from J, with 16 bases in between. From germline, CDR1 is WSHSY and CDR2 SAAADI. The CDR3 spans 15 residues. The CDR3 region is CASSEVGRGYDGYTF. CDR3 DNA: TGCGCCAGCAGTGAGGTGGGCAGGGGTTATGATGGCTACACCTTC.

This sequence joins TRBV3-1 (or the pseudogene TRBV3-2) and TRBJ1-1, with 8 bases matching TRBD1. The CDR3 runs to 18 residues. With V trimmed by 6 bases and J by 5 bases, 20 bases remained unmatched. The germline V gene has CDR1 LGHDT and CDR2 YNNKEL (reference sequence). The CDR3 spells CASRPRSTSLQGETEAFF. DNA of the CDR3: TGTGCCAGCAGGCCAAGATCAACGTCCTTACAGGGGGAGACTGAAGCTTTCTTT.

The rearrangement joins TRBV7-2 to TRBJ2-3; 9 bases fit TRBD1. Looked up from germline, CDR1 is SGHTA and CDR2 is FQGNSA. Germline trimming cut 6 bases from V and 4 bases from J; bases unmatched to any gene: 8. There are 15 residues in the CDR3. The CDR3 loop is CASRLQGAWADTQYF. Here the CDR3 DNA reads TGTGCCAGCAGGCTACAGGGGGCGTGGGCAGATACGCAGTATTTT.

V gene TRBV7-9 combines with J gene TRBJ1-2, with TRBD1 matching 10 bases. Germline trimming cut 5 bases from V and 6 bases from J; bases unmatched to any gene: 6. The germline CDR1 and CDR2 sequences are SEHNR and FQNEAQ (reference sequence). The CDR3 totals 14 residues. The CDR3 spells CASSPPDRGHGYTF. The CDR3 DNA sequence: TGTGCCAGCAGCCCCCCCGACAGGGGGCATGGCTACACCTTC.

J is TRBJ2-3 and V is TRBV21-1; the table's TRBD2 call for D was not verified on the DNA. TRBV21-1 is a recognized pseudogene. This CDR3 is built from 16 residues. CDR3 region: CASSKTSSGGTDTQYF. CDR3 nucleotide sequence: TGTGCCAGCAGCAAAACCTCAAGCGGGGGCACAGATACGCAGTATTTT.

The V call is TRBV10-1, the J call TRBJ1-3; TRBD1 matches at 8 bases. The J segment lost 2 bases and the V segment lost 4 bases, leaving 1 base of the junction unmatched. The CDR3 contains 14 residues. CDR1 is WNHNN and CDR2 is SYGVQD in the germline V gene (reference sequence). DNA of the CDR3: TGCGCCAGCAGTGGGACAGGGACTGGAAACACCATATATTTT. Encoded protein: CASSGTGTGNTIYF.

This clone was observed a few times. The gene calls are TRBV2 and TRBJ1-6; D is unresolved. The CDR3 spans 13 residues. V was clipped by 6 bases and J by 4 bases, with 7 bases between them. From germline, CDR1 is SNHLY and CDR2 FYNNEI. CDR3 bases: TGTGCCAGCAGACCCAGGTATAATTCACCCCTCCACTTT. This translates into CASRPRYNSPLHF. Filled out from reference TRBV2 and TRBJ1-6, the complete variable domain reads EPEVTQTPSHQVTQMGQEVILRCVPISNHLYFYWYRQILGQKVEFLVSFYNNEISEKSEIFDDQFSVERPDGSNFTLKIRSTKLEDSAMYFCASRPRYNSPLHFGNGTRLTVT.

This chain links TRBV15 with TRBJ2-1; D ambiguous. The V gene lost 0 bases and the J gene lost 8 bases, with 8 bases spanning the gap. This CDR3 has 13 residues. Germline CDR1 and CDR2: LNHNV and YYDKDF (reference sequence). The CDR3 DNA follows: TGTGCCACCAGCAGAGATAGTTGGTATGAGCAGTTCTTC. Residues: CATSRDSWYEQFF. Based on the CDR3 plus reference TRBV15 and TRBJ2-1, the full variable domain is DAMVIQNPRYQVTQFGKPVTLSCSQTLNHNVMYWYQQKSSQAPKLLFHYYDKDFNNEADTPDNFQSRRPNTSFCFLDIRSPGLGDTAMYLCATSRDSWYEQFFGPGTRLTVL.

This clone was seen just once. The rearrangement uses TRBV9 and TRBJ2-3, with a weak D call TRBD1 (5 bases). This CDR3 comprises 13 residues. CDR1 is SGDLS, CDR2 YYNGEE, per germline. V was clipped by 6 bases and J by 6 bases, with 14 bases between them. The CDR3 DNA is TGTGCCAGCAATCCCGCCCCAGGGGATACGCAGTATTTT. This sequence encodes CASNPAPGDTQYF.

This chain joins TRBV9 and TRBJ1-1; D is perhaps TRBD1 (5 bases). Trimming took off 1 base at V and 1 base at J, with 11 bases between the two ends. Germline lookup yields CDR1 SGDLS and CDR2 YYNGEE. This CDR3 has 15 residues. For the CDR3, the DNA is TGTGCCAGCAGCGTAATCGGGACTGCGAACACTGAAGCTTTCTTT. It specifies CASSVIGTANTEAFF.

This chain links TRBV6-2 or TRBV6-3 with TRBJ1-1; D remains ambiguous. Germline lookup yields CDR1 MNHEY and CDR2 SVGEGT. V lost 3 bases, J lost 0 bases, and 5 bases lay in between. The CDR3 has 13 residues. CDR3 protein: CASSYPMNTEAFF. As DNA, the CDR3 is TGTGCCAGCAGTTATCCAATGAACACTGAAGCTTTCTTT.

This clone was detected only once. V and J are TRBV6-2 or TRBV6-3 and TRBJ2-2, with 13 bases that match TRBD2. V shed 5 bases and J 3 bases; nucleotides not matched to a gene: 9. Germline V gives CDR1 MNHEY, CDR2 SVGEGT. CDR3 length: 18 residues. Written as DNA, the CDR3 is TGTGCCAGCAGTCTCCGACTAGCGGGGGGCCTGGACACCGGGGAGCTGTTTTTT. Translation gives CASSLRLAGGLDTGELFF.

The chain uses TRBV19 and TRBJ2-7; D may be TRBD1 (6 bases). The V gene's germline CDR1 is LNHDA and CDR2 SQIVND (reference sequence). Trimming removed 3 bases at V and 2 bases at J, with 14 bases between. CDR3 length: 15 amino acids. The DNA of the CDR3 is TGTGCCAGTAGTATGGGGGCAGGGATGACCTACGAGCAGTACTTC. As protein: CASSMGAGMTYEQYF.

The chain couples TRBV29-1 to TRBJ2-1, with 8 bases that match TRBD1. Looked up from germline, CDR1 is SQVTM and CDR2 is ANQGSEA. The V gene end was trimmed by 1 base and the J gene end by 8 bases; junction bases not matched to a gene: 13. CDR3 length: 16 residues. As DNA, the CDR3 is TGCAGCGTTGAAGGCCTCAACAGGGGGGTTTTGGATGAGCAGTTCTTC. Amino acids: CSVEGLNRGVLDEQFF.

J is TRBJ1-1 and V is TRBV6-5, with D maybe TRBD1 (6 bases). Trimming shortened V by 7 bases and J by 1 base, and 10 bases separated the two germline ends. Germline CDR1 reads MNHEY; CDR2 reads SVGAGI. This CDR3 comprises 13 residues. This chain's CDR3 is CASMTDRNTEAFF. CDR3 sequence (DNA): TGTGCCAGCATGACGGACAGGAACACTGAAGCTTTCTTT.

The chain recombines TRBV27 with TRBJ2-3, with 9 bases fitting TRBD2. J was trimmed by 2 bases and V by 7 bases; bases with no gene match: 4. Germline lookup yields CDR1 MNHEY and CDR2 SMNVEV (reference sequence). The CDR3 sequence is 14 residues long. The CDR3 protein is CASTAGGHTDTQYF. The CDR3 DNA reads TGTGCCAGCACAGCGGGGGGACACACAGATACGCAGTATTTT.

This clone has a single count. The chain uses TRBV4-1 and TRBJ2-1; 12 bases are a match to TRBD2. Germline-derived CDR1 and CDR2 are MGHRA and YSYEKL. The CDR3 has 15 amino acids. V shed 4 bases and J 4 bases; nucleotides not matched to a gene: 2. CDR3 nucleotide sequence: TGCGCCAGCAGCCCGGGACTAGCGGGTTACAATGAGCAGTTCTTC. It yields the protein CASSPGLAGYNEQFF.